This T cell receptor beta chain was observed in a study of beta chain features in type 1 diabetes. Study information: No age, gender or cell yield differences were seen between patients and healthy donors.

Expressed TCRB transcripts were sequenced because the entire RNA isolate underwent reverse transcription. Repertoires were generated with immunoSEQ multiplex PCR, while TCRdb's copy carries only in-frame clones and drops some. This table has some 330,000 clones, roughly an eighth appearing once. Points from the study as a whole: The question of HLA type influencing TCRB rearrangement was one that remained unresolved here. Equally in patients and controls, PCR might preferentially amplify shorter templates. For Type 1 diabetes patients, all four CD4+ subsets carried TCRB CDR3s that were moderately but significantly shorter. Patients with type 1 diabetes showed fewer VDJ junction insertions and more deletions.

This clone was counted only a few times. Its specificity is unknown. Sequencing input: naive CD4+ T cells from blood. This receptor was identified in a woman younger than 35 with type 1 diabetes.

The CDR3 protein is CALGLAGASLRYEQYF. CDR3 DNA: TGTGCCTTGGGACTAGCGGGGGCCTCCCTCCGCTACGAGCAGTACTTC. The chain links TRBV30 to TRBJ2-7; TRBD2 agrees at 14 bases. The CDR3 is 16 residues long. Germline assignment: CDR1 GTSNPN and CDR2 SVGIG (reference sequence). V dropped 7 bases and J dropped 3; count of bases not matched to a gene: 11.